A single sample gave rise to the 24 T cell receptor beta chains below, sequenced in a study of patients and donors after allogeneic stem cell transplantation. MiXCR, applied by TCRdb to the RT-PCR reads, yields one record per CDR3 protein. The sample lists some 150,000 distinct CDR3 sequences; about two fifths were seen once. Sequenced material: blood, either unsorted or a sorted T cell fraction (not recorded which). The receptors were gathered from a human donor who was either an allogeneic HSCT recipient or a stem cell or donor lymphocyte infusion donor (not recorded which). It is not recorded whose cells these are; they may come from a transplant donor.

The sample holds a few counts of this clonotype. The chain recombines TRBV12-3 or TRBV12-4 with TRBJ1-1, with 7 nucleotides matching TRBD1. The CDR3 runs 14 residues. J gave up 5 bases and V 3 bases, and 6 bases lay outside the gene matches. The CDR3 nucleotides read TGTGCCAGCAGTTTCGCAGGGGGAGGTACTGAAGCTTTCTTT. It encodes CASSFAGGGTEAFF.

Regarding this clonotype: One end of the junction varies from germline; a read error may be responsible. This chain connects TRBV14 to TRBJ1-1; tentative D call: TRBD1 (6 bases). The germline V gene has CDR1 SGHDN and CDR2 FVKESK. The CDR3 runs to 14 residues. CDR3 nucleotides: TGTGCCAGCAGCCATCGGGGGCCGAACGCTGAAGCTTTCTTT. Translating gives CASSHRGPNAEAFF. Together with reference TRBV14 and TRBJ1-1, the CDR3 gives the full variable domain: EAGVTQFPSHSVIEKGQTVTLRCDPISGHDNLYWYRRVMGKEIKFLLHFVKESKQDESGMPNNRFLAERTGGTYSTLKVQPAELEDSGVYFCASSHRGPNAEAFFGQGTRLTVV.

The V and J genes are TRBV10-3 and TRBJ2-7; D possibly corresponds to TRBD2 (6 bases). Trimming took 2 bases from V and 1 from J, leaving 12 bases between them. The CDR3 extends over 15 amino acids. Germline assignment: CDR1 ENHRY and CDR2 SYGVKD. The CDR3 loop is CAISEGPLASYEQYV. The CDR3 DNA sequence: TGTGCCATCAGTGAGGGCCCGCTAGCGTCCTACGAGCAGTACGTC.

This clonotype was found a few times. The chain joins TRBV6-5 to TRBJ1-6, with a tentative D call TRBD1 (6 bases). The CDR3 consists of 15 residues. Trimming cost V 6 bases and J 6 bases, with 15 bases left between them. The germline CDR1 and CDR2 sequences are MNHEY and SVGAGI. The CDR3 region is CASRHPGHPNSPLHF. The DNA for the CDR3 is TGTGCCAGCAGGCACCCGGGACACCCTAATTCACCCCTCCACTTT.

This sequence joins TRBV6-2 or TRBV6-3 and TRBJ2-1; 7 bases fit TRBD2. CDR3 length equals 17 residues. After removal of 2 bases from V and 1 base from J, the junction contained 8 bases not matched to a gene. Germline V gene lookup returns CDR1 MNHEY and CDR2 SVGEGT. The CDR3 sequence: CASSYPPAGVSYNEQFF. The CDR3 bases are TGTGCCAGCAGTTACCCGCCCGCGGGGGTGTCCTACAATGAGCAGTTCTTC.

The sample holds many counts of this clonotype. The chain is built from TRBV7-2 and TRBJ1-1, with D maybe TRBD1 (5 bases). Deletions cut 6 bases from V and 1 base from J, with 15 bases between. Germline CDR1 reads SGHTA; CDR2 reads FQGNSA. The CDR3 totals 15 residues. The CDR3 DNA is TGTGCCAGCAGTAGGGGAGGGAGTCGGAACACTGAAGCTTTCTTT. Amino acids: CASSRGGSRNTEAFF.

This chain uses TRBV6-1 with TRBJ2-7, with D unresolved. V lost 5 bases and J lost 0, with 5 bases in between. Germline V gene data show CDR1 as MNHNS and CDR2 as SASEGT. The CDR3 sequence is 12 residues long. The CDR3 region has the DNA TGTGCCAGCAGTTCGGTCTCCTACGAGCAGTACGTC. Its translation is CASSSVSYEQYV.

The chain links TRBV24-1 to TRBJ1-2; no clear D. V was shortened by 4 bases and J by 4 bases, with 15 bases between the two germline ends. Germline V CDR1 and CDR2: KGHDR, SFDVKD. The CDR3 is made up of 15 amino acids. The CDR3 sequence is CATSDPGPSGYGYTF. CDR3 nucleotide sequence: TGTGCCACCAGTGACCCCGGGCCTTCAGGCTATGGCTACACCTTC.

The chain is built from TRBV27 and TRBJ1-6; D might be TRBD1 (5 bases). Germline loops: CDR1 MNHEY, CDR2 SMNVEV (reference sequence). V shed 3 bases and J shed 9 bases, with 9 bases lying between them. CDR3 length equals 13 residues. Here the CDR3 reads CASSFGGVSPLHF. The CDR3 coding sequence is TGTGCCAGCAGTTTTGGAGGGGTTTCACCCCTCCACTTT.

This clonotype has just a few counts. This sequence joins TRBV12-3 or TRBV12-4 and TRBJ2-7; D possibly corresponds to TRBD2 (6 bases). This CDR3 spans 15 amino acids. The V end was cut by 3 bases, the J end by 1 base, with 13 bases between. The CDR3 DNA follows: TGTGCCAGCAGTTTCGGGGGTGTTTGGTCCTACGAGCAGTACTTC. Translation gives CASSFGGVWSYEQYF.

This clonotype appeared a few times. The V gene is TRBV29-1, the J gene TRBJ1-5, with D maybe TRBD1 (6 bases). The germline CDR1 and CDR2 sequences are SQVTM and ANQGSEA. Deletions cut 7 bases from V and 0 bases from J, with 13 bases between. This CDR3 has 14 residues. The CDR3 region is CSARGGSSNQPQHF. The CDR3 DNA sequence: TGCAGCGCCCGAGGGGGTAGTAGCAATCAGCCCCAGCATTTT.

This sequence joins TRBV4-1 and TRBJ2-2, with TRBD2 as a possible D gene (5 bases). Between the trimmed V and J ends, which lost 2 bases and 4 bases, there was a span of 11 bases. This CDR3 is 15 amino acids long. Germline CDR1 MGHRA, CDR2 YSYEKL. The CDR3: CASSQSEVSTGELFF. The CDR3 DNA is TGCGCCAGCAGCCAATCGGAGGTGTCCACCGGGGAGCTGTTTTTT.

The chain recombines TRBV6-5 with TRBJ1-2; D gene ambiguous. The germline V and J ends were trimmed by 10 bases and 8 bases, with 14 bases remaining between them. The CDR3 covers 11 residues. Germline CDR1 reads MNHEY; CDR2 reads SVGAGI. CDR3 sequence: CATSSVGGYTF. CDR3 DNA: TGTGCCACCAGCTCGGTAGGAGGCTACACCTTC.

V and J are TRBV16 and TRBJ1-2; D remains unclear. The CDR3 totals 13 residues. The V gene's germline CDR1 is KGHSY and CDR2 FQNENV. V shed 5 bases and J shed 1 base, with 8 bases lying between them. CDR3 nucleotide sequence: TGTGCCAGCAGCGATACTATTAACTATGGCTACACCTTC. This sequence encodes CASSDTINYGYTF.

This clonotype has a handful of counts. The chain employs TRBV29-1 and TRBJ2-3, with TRBD1 matching 9 bases. The V and J ends lost 5 bases and 2 bases, in that order; junction bases with no gene match: 14. Germline V gene sequence: CDR1 SQVTM, CDR2 ANQGSEA. The CDR3 covers 17 residues. The CDR3 here is CSVRTGVIRLLTDTQYF. As DNA, the CDR3 is TGCAGCGTTCGGACAGGGGTGATTCGCCTTCTCACAGATACGCAGTATTTT.

The J gene is TRBJ2-2, the V gene TRBV4-2, with a possible D match to TRBD1 (6 bases). The CDR3 is 15 amino acids. Germline V gene sequence: CDR1 LGHNA, CDR2 YNFKEQ. Trimming cost V 1 base and J 3 bases, with 9 bases left between them. The CDR3 loop reads CASSQGTADTGELFF. The CDR3 DNA reads as TGTGCCAGCAGCCAAGGGACAGCCGACACCGGGGAGCTGTTTTTT.

The table lists this clonotype with a few counts. The V and J genes are TRBV29-1 and TRBJ1-1, with 9 nucleotides matching TRBD1. V was pared by 3 bases and J by 4 bases, with 9 bases of the junction left unmatched. Germline CDR1 reads SQVTM; CDR2 reads ANQGSEA. The CDR3 runs to 15 residues. CDR3: CSVDRDRDLGTEAFF. The CDR3 DNA reads TGCAGCGTTGACCGGGACAGGGATTTGGGCACTGAAGCTTTCTTT.

The gene calls are TRBV6-1 and TRBJ1-2; D gene unclear. Trimming left V 7 bases short and J 4 bases short, with 16 bases between. Germline V gene sequence: CDR1 MNHNS, CDR2 SASEGT. The CDR3 spans 14 residues. CDR3 nucleotides: TGTGCCAGCAATCCGACGCCTAATGGCTATGGCTACACCTTC. Protein product: CASNPTPNGYGYTF.

This sequence joins TRBV7-2 and TRBJ2-1; TRBD1 is a possible D gene (5 bases). The CDR3 consists of 14 residues. V shed 4 bases and J shed 3 bases, with 10 bases lying between them. The germline CDR1 and CDR2 sequences are SGHTA and FQGNSA. The CDR3 region has the DNA TGTGCCAGCAGCTCCCCTGACAGCTACAATGAGCAGTTCTTC. Protein sequence: CASSSPDSYNEQFF.

The chain joins TRBV4-3 to TRBJ1-6, with 7 bases fitting TRBD1. From germline, CDR1 is LGHNA and CDR2 YSLEER. The CDR3 length is 11 residues. J was trimmed by 11 bases and V by 8 bases; bases with no gene match: 3. The DNA for the CDR3 is TGCGCCAGCCAAGGGACAGCACCCCTCCACTTT. Translation: CASQGTAPLHF.

In its sample, this clonotype was seen a few times. The genes are TRBV9 and TRBJ1-1; D is perhaps TRBD1 (6 bases). CDR1 is SGDLS and CDR2 is YYNGEE in the germline V gene. V was shortened by 0 bases and J by 4 bases, with 10 bases between the two germline ends. The CDR3 has 14 amino acids. The CDR3: CASSVAGDPTEAFF. CDR3 nucleotide sequence: TGTGCCAGCAGCGTAGCAGGGGATCCCACTGAAGCTTTCTTT.

The gene calls are TRBV5-1 and TRBJ1-2, with 7 positions matching TRBD1. The CDR3 totals 14 residues. Germline values: CDR1 SGHRS, CDR2 YFSETQ. The ends lost 4 bases at V and 2 bases at J; junction bases unmatched: 5. DNA for the CDR3: TGCGCCAGCAGCCGTGGGACAGCCAACTATGGCTACACCTTC. Its protein product is CASSRGTANYGYTF.

The CDR3 nucleotides are TGTGCCAGCAGTTTGTGGGGGGAGGTAACTGAAGCTTTCTTT. As protein: CASSLWGEVTEAFF. The rearrangement joins TRBV12-3 or TRBV12-4 to TRBJ1-1; D may be TRBD1 (5 bases). V shed 3 bases and J shed 5 bases, with 13 bases lying between them. The CDR3 length is 14 residues.

This clonotype was observed a handful of times. This rearrangement joins TRBV6-5 to TRBJ2-4, with 15 bases identical to TRBD2. The germline V gene encodes CDR1 MNHEY and CDR2 SVGAGI. The CDR3 contains 16 residues. V was pared by 6 bases and J by 2 bases, with 2 bases of the junction left unmatched. The CDR3 reads CASRGLAGGPKNIQYF. The CDR3 DNA is TGTGCCAGCAGAGGACTAGCGGGGGGGCCCAAAAACATTCAGTACTTC.